This T cell receptor beta chain was captured in a study of regulatory T cells in long-lasting Graves disease. The V gene lost 0 bases and the J gene lost 0 bases, with 18 bases spanning the gap. The V gene's germline CDR1 is SGHVS and CDR2 FQNEAQ. The CDR3 extends over 20 amino acids. This clonotype was seen repeatedly, ten times or more. Time point noted: newly diagnosed GD, antithyroid drugs for less than 3 months. The TCR library was made from RNA extracted from PBMCs. CDR3 regions were amplified by Arm-PCR using iRepertoire HTBI primers to build TCR beta libraries. MiXCR, applied by TCRdb to the multiplex PCR reads, yields one record per CDR3 protein. The sample consists of 450,000 to 700,000 distinct CDR3 sequences, approximately 12% of them appearing once. These data were also filed under a second study, of T cells in Graves' hyperthyroidism and ophthalmopathy.

The clonotype originates from a young man with Graves disease. The rearrangement joins TRBV7-8 to TRBJ2-6; D is possibly TRBD1 (6 bases). This material consisted of peripheral blood mononuclear cells (PBMCs), taken at new diagnosis, from a patient treated with antithyroid drugs. CDR3 sequence reads: CASSLAVGRGWDSGANVLTF. The CDR3 nucleotides read TGTGCCAGCAGCTTAGCAGTAGGCAGGGGTTGGGACTCTGGGGCCAACGTCCTGACTTTC.